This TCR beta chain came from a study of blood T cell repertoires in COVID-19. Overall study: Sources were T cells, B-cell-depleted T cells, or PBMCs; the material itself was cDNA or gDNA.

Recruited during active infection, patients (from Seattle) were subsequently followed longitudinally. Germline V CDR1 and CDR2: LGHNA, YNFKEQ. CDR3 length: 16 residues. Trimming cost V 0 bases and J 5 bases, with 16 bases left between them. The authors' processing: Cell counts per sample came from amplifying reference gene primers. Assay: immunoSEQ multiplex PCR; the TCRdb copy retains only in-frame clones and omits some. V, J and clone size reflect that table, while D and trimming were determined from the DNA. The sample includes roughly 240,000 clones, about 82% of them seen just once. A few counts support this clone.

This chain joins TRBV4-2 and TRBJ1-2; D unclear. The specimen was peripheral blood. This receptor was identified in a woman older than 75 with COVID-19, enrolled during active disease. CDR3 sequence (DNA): TGTGCCAGCAGCCAAGATCGGAGCGAATTAAGTTATGGCTACACCTTC. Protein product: CASSQDRSELSYGYTF.